A single sample is the source of the 6 T cell receptor beta chains below, sequenced in a study of patients and donors after allogeneic stem cell transplantation. MiXCR, run by TCRdb on the RT-PCR reads, gives a single entry per CDR3 protein. The sample includes roughly 960,000 distinct CDR3 sequences, approximately 18% of them seen just once. Source material: blood, either unsorted or a sorted T cell fraction (not recorded which). The origin of the receptors is a human donor who was either an allogeneic HSCT recipient or a stem cell or donor lymphocyte infusion donor (not recorded which). It is not recorded whose cells these are; they may come from a transplant donor.

The genes are TRBV5-1 and TRBJ2-7; D unclear. The CDR3 loop spans 12 amino acids. Trimming pared 0 bases from V and 4 bases from J, leaving 5 bases between. Germline V gives CDR1 SGHRS, CDR2 YFSETQ. The CDR3 coding sequence is TGCGCCAGCAGCTTGGACAAGTACGAGCAGTACTTC. Translation gives CASSLDKYEQYF.

This rearrangement joins TRBV24-1 to TRBJ2-1; 11 bases map to TRBD2. The CDR3 has 14 amino acids. The V gene end was trimmed by 9 bases and the J gene end by 2 bases; junction bases not matched to a gene: 2. CDR1 and CDR2 (germline): KGHDR, SFDVKD. CDR3 region: CATGLAGPYNEQFF. The CDR3 bases are TGTGCCACCGGACTAGCGGGTCCCTACAATGAGCAGTTCTTC.

This clonotype has only a few counts. The rearrangement uses TRBV12-3 or TRBV12-4 and TRBJ2-3; D remains ambiguous. Between the trimmed V and J ends, which lost 6 bases and 0 bases, there was a span of 7 bases. The CDR3 loop spans 13 amino acids. The CDR3 here is CASSKFSTDTQYF. In nucleotides, the CDR3 is TGTGCCAGCAGCAAATTTAGCACAGATACGCAGTATTTT.

This clonotype was picked up a small number of times. The J gene is TRBJ1-4, the V gene TRBV20-1, with a weak D call TRBD1 (6 bases). The germline gives CDR1 DFQATT, CDR2 SNEGSKA (reference sequence). The CDR3 is made up of 15 amino acids. Trimming left V 7 bases short and J 6 bases short, with 21 bases between. The CDR3 DNA is TGCAGTGTCGAAGGGGGGGGGCCTCGTGATGAAAAACTGTTTTTT. This gives the protein CSVEGGGPRDEKLFF.

In its sample, this clonotype was seen many times. Mismatch with germline at one junction end may stem from a read error. V usage is TRBV7-7 and J usage is TRBJ2-5; D assignment may be TRBD1 or TRBD2 (5 bases each). The CDR3 runs to 15 residues. In germline, CDR1 is SSHAT, CDR2 FNYEAQ (reference sequence). In DNA, the CDR3 is TGTGCTAGCAGCTTCTCTTCGGGGCCCGAAGAGACCCAGTACTTC. As protein: CASSFSSGPEETQYF.

The rearrangement uses TRBV6-1 and TRBJ2-5, with D possibly being TRBD1 (6 bases). The CDR3 runs 13 residues. V gave up 4 bases and J gave up 5 bases, with 11 bases separating them. Germline-derived CDR1 and CDR2 are MNHNS and SASEGT. The CDR3 protein is CASSAGTMETQYF. Here the CDR3 DNA reads TGTGCCAGCAGTGCGGGGACAATGGAGACCCAGTACTTC.